The rows below give T cell receptor beta chains drawn from one sample of a study of graft-versus-host responses after intestinal transplantation. This table comes from immunoSEQ multiplex PCR, and its TCRdb copy is limited to in-frame clones, with some not included. Of approximately 14,000 clones in the sample, 30% to 40% are singletons; the top ten hold 1.1%. Material: alloreactive CD4+ T cells from a mixed lymphocyte reaction culture, obtained before intestinal transplant. The receptors were sampled from a human patient who received an intestinal transplant. CDR3s include the opening cysteine and the closing phenylalanine or tryptophan. D genes are given only for firm matches. Size values are once, few and many counts, or a class for expanded clones, and some rows have none.

size: .
V: TRBV10-2
D: .
J: TRBJ1-2
DNA: TGCGCCAGCAGTGCCCTACAGGGAGGGAAAGGCTACACCTTC
CDR3: CASSALQGGKGYTF

size: once
V: TRBV11-3
D: .
J: TRBJ2-3
DNA: TGTGCCAGCAGGGTGGGGCCCGGAGATACGCAGTATTTT
CDR3: CASRVGPGDTQYF

size: .
V: TRBV30
D: .
J: TRBJ1-3
DNA: TGTGCCTGGAGTGACGTTAGCTCTGGAAACACCATATATTTT
CDR3: CAWSDVSSGNTIYF

size: .
V: TRBV9
D: TRBD2
J: TRBJ2-1
DNA: TGTGCCAGCAGCGCTCTAGCGGGGGGCTACAATGAGCAGTTCTTC
CDR3: CASSALAGGYNEQFF

size: .
V: TRBV5-1
D: TRBD1
J: TRBJ1-1
DNA: TGCGCCAGCAGACGGCAACAGGGGGCAGGAAACACTGAAGCTTTCTTT
CDR3: CASRRQQGAGNTEAFF

size: .
V: TRBV27
D: .
J: TRBJ1-4
DNA: TGTGCCAGCAGTCCCACACTAAACCGGGAAAAACTGTTTTTT
CDR3: CASSPTLNREKLFF

size: .
V: TRBV7-2
D: TRBD2
J: TRBJ2-5
DNA: TGTGCCAGCAGCTTACAGACTAGCGGGGGTGGGGAGACCCAGTACTTC
CDR3: CASSLQTSGGGETQYF

size: few
V: TRBV6-1
D: TRBD1
J: TRBJ1-2
DNA: TGTGCCAGCAGTGTGTTGGACAGGCTTAACTATGGCTACACCTTC
CDR3: CASSVLDRLNYGYTF

size: few
V: TRBV30
D: .
J: TRBJ1-4
DNA: TGTGCCTGGAGTGTACTGAAACTTGAAAAACTGTTTTTT
CDR3: CAWSVLKLEKLFF

size: few
V: TRBV28
D: .
J: TRBJ2-5
DNA: TGTGCCAGCAACCGGGGGGCGCAAGAGACCCAGTACTTC
CDR3: CASNRGAQETQYF

size: .
V: TRBV6-1
D: .
J: TRBJ2-3
DNA: TGTGCCAGCAGTCTCCTTCCACTTAGCACAGATACGCAGTATTTT
CDR3: CASSLLPLSTDTQYF

size: few
V: TRBV6-6
D: TRBD1
J: TRBJ1-6
DNA: TGTGCCAGCAGACTCGACAGGGTACCGGCACCCCTCCACTTT
CDR3: CASRLDRVPAPLHF

size: few
V: TRBV6-6
D: .
J: TRBJ2-4
DNA: TGTGCCAGCAGTTATCGGGAACAGTTAGCCAAAAACATTCAGTACTTC
CDR3: CASSYREQLAKNIQYF

size: once
V: TRBV25-1
D: .
J: TRBJ2-1
DNA: TGTGCCAGCAGTGTTTATTTAGAGCAGTTCTTC
CDR3: CASSVYLEQFF

size: few
V: TRBV2
D: .
J: TRBJ1-2
DNA: TGTGCCAGCAGTGTCACAGACGATAGGGGCTACACCTTC
CDR3: CASSVTDDRGYTF

size: .
V: TRBV18
D: TRBD2
J: TRBJ2-5
DNA: TGTGCCAGCTCACCACGAGCGGGAGGCCAAGAGACCCAGTACTTC
CDR3: CASSPRAGGQETQYF

size: .
V: TRBV7-2
D: .
J: TRBJ2-7
DNA: TGTGCCAGCAGCTTGGGGGCAGGGGTATCCTACGAGCAGTACTTC
CDR3: CASSLGAGVSYEQYF

size: .
V: TRBV30
D: .
J: TRBJ2-7
DNA: TGTGCCTGGAGCGGGGTAGACCCCTACGAGCAGTACTTC
CDR3: CAWSGVDPYEQYF

size: few
V: TRBV6-6
D: .
J: TRBJ1-6
DNA: TGTGCCAGCAGTGACGGGTTACGGGGGAATTCACCCCTCCACTTT
CDR3: CASSDGLRGNSPLHF

size: .
V: TRBV11-2
D: TRBD1
J: TRBJ1-1
DNA: TGTGCCAGCAGCTTCCTGGGACAGGGGGCTAGGACTGAAGCTTTCTTT
CDR3: CASSFLGQGARTEAFF

size: few
V: TRBV11-2
D: .
J: TRBJ1-1
DNA: TGTGCCAGCAGCTTAGAGTGGGGCAGGAACACTGAAGCTTTCTTT
CDR3: CASSLEWGRNTEAFF

size: few
V: TRBV29-1
D: .
J: TRBJ2-1
DNA: TGCAGCGCGGACTACTACAATGAGCAGTTCTTC
CDR3: CSADYYNEQFF

size: .
V: TRBV4-1
D: TRBD2
J: TRBJ2-3
DNA: TGCGCCAGCAGCCAAGTACTCCCTCGGGGACTAGCGGGGGGAAGCACAGATACGCAGTATTTT
CDR3: CASSQVLPRGLAGGSTDTQYF

size: medium-sized
V: TRBV10-3
D: .
J: TRBJ1-1
DNA: TGTGCCATCAGTGGAGGAGGCACTGAAGCTTTCTTT
CDR3: CAISGGGTEAFF

size: once
V: TRBV6-6
D: TRBD2
J: TRBJ2-1
DNA: TGTGCCAGCAGTCCCAAGCGGGGAGCCTACAATGAGCAGTTCTTC
CDR3: CASSPKRGAYNEQFF

size: medium-sized
V: TRBV10-3
D: .
J: TRBJ2-1
DNA: TGTGCCATCAGTGAGTCAAGACAGAACTACAATGAGCAGTTCTTC
CDR3: CAISESRQNYNEQFF

size: few
V: TRBV19
D: .
J: TRBJ1-4
DNA: TGTGCCAGTAGCTCCGGGACACCACAAAAACTGTTTTTT
CDR3: CASSSGTPQKLFF

size: few
V: TRBV11-3
D: TRBD1
J: TRBJ1-1
DNA: TGTGCCAGCAGCTTTAGGACAGGCGCGAACACTGAAGCTTTCTTT
CDR3: CASSFRTGANTEAFF

size: .
V: TRBV7-6
D: TRBD2
J: TRBJ2-1
DNA: TGTGCCAGCAGTAGGAGCGGGGGGGCCTTAAGCTACAATGAGCAGTTCTTC
CDR3: CASSRSGGALSYNEQFF

size: .
V: TRBV30
D: TRBD2
J: TRBJ2-7
DNA: TGTGCCTGGAGTGTACTCAGGTATTGGGGGGGGGATTCCTACGAGCAGTACTTC
CDR3: CAWSVLRYWGGDSYEQYF

size: few
V: TRBV12-5
D: .
J: TRBJ1-5
DNA: TGTGCTAGTGCCCTGGGGGCGGACAATCAGCCCCAGCATTTT
CDR3: CASALGADNQPQHF

size: few
V: TRBV7-2
D: TRBD1
J: TRBJ2-1
DNA: TGTGCCAGCAGCCTCGGGACAGGGGGTCCCACCTACAATGAGCAGTTCTTC
CDR3: CASSLGTGGPTYNEQFF

size: .
V: TRBV10-1
D: TRBD1
J: TRBJ2-1
DNA: TGCGCCAGCAGTGAGTCTACAGGGGCCCCCTACAATGAGCAGTTCTTC
CDR3: CASSESTGAPYNEQFF

size: .
V: TRBV25-1
D: TRBD1
J: TRBJ2-7
DNA: TGTGCCAGGGATTTGGGACAGAAACCGACCTACGAGCAGTACTTC
CDR3: CARDLGQKPTYEQYF

size: .
V: TRBV29-1
D: TRBD1
J: TRBJ1-6
DNA: TGCAGCGTCAGGACAGGAGATTATAATTCACCCCTCCACTTT
CDR3: CSVRTGDYNSPLHF

size: .
V: TRBV5-1
D: .
J: TRBJ2-2
DNA: TGCGCCAGCAGCTTGGTGTCTTCCGGGGAGCTGTTTTTT
CDR3: CASSLVSSGELFF

size: .
V: TRBV7-2
D: .
J: TRBJ2-1
DNA: TGTGCCAGCAGCTTAGGAAGGGGCGTGGAGCAGTTCTTC
CDR3: CASSLGRGVEQFF

size: .
V: TRBV6-5
D: TRBD1
J: TRBJ1-2
DNA: TGTGCCAGCAGACAACAGGGGGCGGTATCCTATGGCTACACCTTC
CDR3: CASRQQGAVSYGYTF

size: few
V: TRBV20-1
D: .
J: TRBJ1-1
DNA: TGCAGTGCTAGTACCGGTACTGAAGCTTTCTTT
CDR3: CSASTGTEAFF

size: .
V: TRBV27
D: .
J: TRBJ2-6
DNA: TGTGCCAGCAGTTTGAGAGCGATCGGCTCTGGGGCCAACGTCCTGACTTTC
CDR3: CASSLRAIGSGANVLTF